This TCR beta chain came from a study of cytomegalovirus exposure and HLA in healthy donors. The CDR3 is 17 residues long. CDR1 is MNHEY, CDR2 SMNVEV, per germline (reference sequence). Trimming cost V 2 bases and J 0 bases; bases outside gene matches: 7. Researchers ran the PCR with 60 Vbeta and 13 Jbeta primers. Repertoires were generated with immunoSEQ multiplex PCR, while TCRdb's copy carries only in-frame clones and drops some. This table has roughly 80,000 clones, around 82% appearing once. The TCR sequence derives from a male donor in good health and CMV-seronegative. The sample comprised PBMCs. The chain joins TRBV27 to TRBJ1-1, with 9 bases that match TRBD1. The CDR3 loop is CASSLVRGTGLNTEAFF. CDR3 nucleotides: TGTGCCAGCAGTTTAGTGCGAGGGACAGGGTTGAACACTGAAGCTTTCTTT.